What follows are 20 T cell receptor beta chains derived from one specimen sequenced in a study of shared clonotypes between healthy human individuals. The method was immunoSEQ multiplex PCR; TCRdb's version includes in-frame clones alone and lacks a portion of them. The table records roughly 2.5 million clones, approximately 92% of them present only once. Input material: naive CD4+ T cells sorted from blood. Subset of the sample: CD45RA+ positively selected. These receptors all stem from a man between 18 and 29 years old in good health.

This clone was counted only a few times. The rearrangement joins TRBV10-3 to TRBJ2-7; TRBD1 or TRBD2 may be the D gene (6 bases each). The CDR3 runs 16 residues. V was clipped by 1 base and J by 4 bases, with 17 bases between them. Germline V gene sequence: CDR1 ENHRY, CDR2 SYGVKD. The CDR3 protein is CAISEWDSEGGYEQYF. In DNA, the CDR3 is TGTGCCATCAGTGAGTGGGACTCCGAGGGGGGTTACGAGCAGTACTTC.

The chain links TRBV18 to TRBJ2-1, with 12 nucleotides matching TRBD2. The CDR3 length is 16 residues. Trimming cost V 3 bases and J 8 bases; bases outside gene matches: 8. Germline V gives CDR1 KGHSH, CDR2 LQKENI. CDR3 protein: CASSPRTSGVVHEQFF. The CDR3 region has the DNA TGTGCCAGCTCACCGCGGACTAGCGGGGTCGTCCATGAGCAGTTCTTC.

The CDR3 loop is CASSLEGRSTGTDTQYF. The CDR3 DNA sequence: TGTGCCAGCAGCTTAGAGGGGCGAAGTACAGGGACAGATACGCAGTATTTT. The chain is built from TRBV11-2 and TRBJ2-3; a possible D gene is TRBD1 (6 bases). The V and J ends lost 0 bases and 3 bases respectively, with 16 bases between them. The CDR3 is 17 residues long. Per the germline V gene, CDR1 is SGHAT and CDR2 is FQNNGV.

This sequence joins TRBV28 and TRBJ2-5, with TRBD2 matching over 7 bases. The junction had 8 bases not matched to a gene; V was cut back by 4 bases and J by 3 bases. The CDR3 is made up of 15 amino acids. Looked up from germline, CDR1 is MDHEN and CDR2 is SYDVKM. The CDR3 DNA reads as TGTGCCAGCAGTTCTGGGGGGAGGGCCGAAGAGACCCAGTACTTC. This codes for CASSSGGRAEETQYF.

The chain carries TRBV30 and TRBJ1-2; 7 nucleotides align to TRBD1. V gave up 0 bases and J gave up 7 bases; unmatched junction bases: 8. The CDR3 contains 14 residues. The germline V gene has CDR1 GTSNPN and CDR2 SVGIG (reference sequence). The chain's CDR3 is CAWSVRETGTGYTF. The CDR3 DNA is TGTGCCTGGAGTGTCCGGGAGACAGGGACTGGCTACACCTTC.

The CDR3: CASSVRDGGANVLTF. As DNA, the CDR3 is TGCGCCAGCAGCGTCCGGGACGGTGGGGCCAACGTCCTGACTTTC. The chain employs TRBV4-1 and TRBJ2-6; D could derive from TRBD1 or TRBD2 (5 bases each). Germline V gives CDR1 MGHRA, CDR2 YSYEKL. The CDR3 covers 15 residues. The V gene lost 5 bases and the J gene lost 3 bases, with 11 bases spanning the gap.

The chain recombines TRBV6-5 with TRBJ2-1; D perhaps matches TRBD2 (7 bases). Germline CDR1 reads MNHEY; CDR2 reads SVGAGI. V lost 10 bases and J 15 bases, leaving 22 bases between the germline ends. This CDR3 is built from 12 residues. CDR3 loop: CATRGGTGTAFF. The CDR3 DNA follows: TGTGCCACAAGGGGGGGGACGGGAACAGCGTTCTTC.

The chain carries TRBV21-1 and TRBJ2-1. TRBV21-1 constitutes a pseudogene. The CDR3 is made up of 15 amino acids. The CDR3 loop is CASSLLPIFYNEQFF. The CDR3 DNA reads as TGTGCCAGCAGCCTCCTTCCCATATTTTACAATGAGCAGTTCTTC.

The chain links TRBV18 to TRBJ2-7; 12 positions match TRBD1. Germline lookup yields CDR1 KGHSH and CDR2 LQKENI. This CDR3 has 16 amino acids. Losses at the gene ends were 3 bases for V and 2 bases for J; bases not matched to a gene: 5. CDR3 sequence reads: CASSPAGTGGAYEQYF. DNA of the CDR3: TGTGCCAGCTCACCCGCCGGGACAGGGGGCGCCTACGAGCAGTACTTC.

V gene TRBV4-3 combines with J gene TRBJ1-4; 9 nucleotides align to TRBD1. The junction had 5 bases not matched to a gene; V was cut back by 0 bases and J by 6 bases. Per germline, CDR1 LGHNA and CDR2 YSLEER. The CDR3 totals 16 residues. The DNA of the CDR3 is TGCGCCAGCAGCCAAGATTTGGGACAGGGATATGAAAAACTGTTTTTT. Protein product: CASSQDLGQGYEKLFF.

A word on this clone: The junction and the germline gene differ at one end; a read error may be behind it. The CDR3 protein is CASSFIREQPAGPFF. The CDR3 DNA follows: TGTGCCAGCAGCTTTATAAGGGAGCAACCCGCGGGGCCTTTTTTT. J is TRBJ1-1 and V is TRBV11-2; maybe TRBD1 (5 bases). Germline CDR1 reads SGHAT; CDR2 reads FQNNGV. This CDR3 region has 15 residues.

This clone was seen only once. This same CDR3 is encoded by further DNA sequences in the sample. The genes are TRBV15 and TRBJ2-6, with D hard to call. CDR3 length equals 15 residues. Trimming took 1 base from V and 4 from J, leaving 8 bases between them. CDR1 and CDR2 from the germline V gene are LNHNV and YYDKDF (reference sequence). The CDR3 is CATSRGGSGANVLTF. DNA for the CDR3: TGTGCCACCAGCAGAGGGGGATCCGGGGCCAACGTCCTGACTTTC.

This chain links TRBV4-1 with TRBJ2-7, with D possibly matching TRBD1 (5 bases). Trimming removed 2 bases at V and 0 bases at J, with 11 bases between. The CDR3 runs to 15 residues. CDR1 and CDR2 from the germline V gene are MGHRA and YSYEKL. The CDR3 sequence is CASSQSGASSYEQYF. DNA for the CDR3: TGCGCCAGCAGCCAAAGTGGGGCTAGCTCCTACGAGCAGTACTTC.

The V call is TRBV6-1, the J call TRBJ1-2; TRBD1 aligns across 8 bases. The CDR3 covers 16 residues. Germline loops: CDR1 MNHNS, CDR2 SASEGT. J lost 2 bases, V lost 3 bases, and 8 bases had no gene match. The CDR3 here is CASSERTGIFNYGYTF. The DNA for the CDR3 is TGTGCCAGCAGTGAGCGGACAGGGATCTTCAACTATGGCTACACCTTC.

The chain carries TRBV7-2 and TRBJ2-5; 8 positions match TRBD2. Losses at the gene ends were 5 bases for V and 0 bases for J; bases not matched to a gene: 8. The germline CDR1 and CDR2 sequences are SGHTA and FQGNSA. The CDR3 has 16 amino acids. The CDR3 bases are TGTGCCAGCAGCATATTAGCGGGGAGGTACCAAGAGACCCAGTACTTC. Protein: CASSILAGRYQETQYF.

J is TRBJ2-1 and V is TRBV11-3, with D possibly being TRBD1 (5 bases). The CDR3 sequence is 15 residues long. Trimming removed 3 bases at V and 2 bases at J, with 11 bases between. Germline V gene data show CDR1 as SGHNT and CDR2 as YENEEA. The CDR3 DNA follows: TGTGCCAGCAGCTTCGGGCAGGGAACCTACAATGAGCAGTTCTTC. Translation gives CASSFGQGTYNEQFF.

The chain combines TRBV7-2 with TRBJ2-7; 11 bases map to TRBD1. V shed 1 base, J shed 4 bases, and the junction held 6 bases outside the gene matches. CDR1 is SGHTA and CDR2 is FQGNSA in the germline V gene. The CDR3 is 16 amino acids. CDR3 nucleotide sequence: TGTGCCAGCAGCTTAGTCGGGACAGGGGGTGGTTACGAGCAGTACTTC. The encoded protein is CASSLVGTGGGYEQYF.

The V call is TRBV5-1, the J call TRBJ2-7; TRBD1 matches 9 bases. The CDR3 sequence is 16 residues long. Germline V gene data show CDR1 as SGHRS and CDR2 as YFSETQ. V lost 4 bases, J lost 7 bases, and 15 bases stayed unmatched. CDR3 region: CASSNPQGALAGEQYF. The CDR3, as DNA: TGCGCCAGCAGCAATCCACAGGGGGCGCTTGCGGGGGAGCAGTACTTC. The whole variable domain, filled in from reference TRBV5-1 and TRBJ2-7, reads KAGVTQTPRYLIKTRGQQVTLSCSPISGHRSVSWYQQTPGQGLQFLFEYFSETQRNKGNFPGRFSGRQFSNSRSEMNVSTLELGDSALYLCASSNPQGALAGEQYFGPGTRLTVT.

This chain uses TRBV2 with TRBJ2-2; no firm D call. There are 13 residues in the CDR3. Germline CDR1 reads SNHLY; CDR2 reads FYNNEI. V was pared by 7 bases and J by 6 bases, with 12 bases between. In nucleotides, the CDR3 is TGTGCCAGCACCCCACAAGGCCCCGGGGAGCTGTTTTTT. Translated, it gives CASTPQGPGELFF.

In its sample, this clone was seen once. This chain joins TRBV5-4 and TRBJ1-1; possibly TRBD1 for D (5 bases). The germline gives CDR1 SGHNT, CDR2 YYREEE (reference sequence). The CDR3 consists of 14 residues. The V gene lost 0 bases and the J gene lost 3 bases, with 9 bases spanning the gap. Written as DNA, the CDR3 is TGTGCCAGCAGCTTGGAAGTGGGGGACACTGAAGCTTTCTTT. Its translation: CASSLEVGDTEAFF.